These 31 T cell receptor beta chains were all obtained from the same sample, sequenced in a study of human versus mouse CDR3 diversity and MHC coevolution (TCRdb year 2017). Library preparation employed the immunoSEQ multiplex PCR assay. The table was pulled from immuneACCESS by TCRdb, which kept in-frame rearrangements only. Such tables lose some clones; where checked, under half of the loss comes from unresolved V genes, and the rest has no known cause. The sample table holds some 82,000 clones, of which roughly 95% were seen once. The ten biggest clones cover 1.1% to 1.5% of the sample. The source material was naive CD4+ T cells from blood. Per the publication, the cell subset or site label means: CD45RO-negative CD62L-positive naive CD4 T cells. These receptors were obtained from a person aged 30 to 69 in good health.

This chain's CDR3 is CASSTDRQGSTEAFF. In DNA, the CDR3 is TGTGCCAGCAGCACCGACCGGCAGGGGTCCACTGAAGCTTTCTTT. The chain has TRBV5-6 and TRBJ1-1; D may be TRBD1 (6 bases). The CDR3 runs 15 residues. CDR1 and CDR2 (germline): SGHDT, YYEEEE. Trimming stripped 4 bases from V and 4 bases from J, with 17 bases between.

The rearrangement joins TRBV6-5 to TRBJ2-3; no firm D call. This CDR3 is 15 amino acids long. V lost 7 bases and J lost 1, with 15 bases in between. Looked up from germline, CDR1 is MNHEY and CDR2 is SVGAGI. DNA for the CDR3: TGTGCCAGCATTTCCTATTCCCGGGGCACAGATACGCAGTATTTT. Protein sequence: CASISYSRGTDTQYF.

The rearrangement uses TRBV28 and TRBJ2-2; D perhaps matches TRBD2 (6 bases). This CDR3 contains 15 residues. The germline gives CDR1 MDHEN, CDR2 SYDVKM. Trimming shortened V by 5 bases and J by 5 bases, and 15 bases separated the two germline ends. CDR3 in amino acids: CASSPPGRLTGELFF. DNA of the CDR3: TGTGCCAGCAGTCCGCCCGGGAGATTGACCGGGGAGCTGTTTTTT.

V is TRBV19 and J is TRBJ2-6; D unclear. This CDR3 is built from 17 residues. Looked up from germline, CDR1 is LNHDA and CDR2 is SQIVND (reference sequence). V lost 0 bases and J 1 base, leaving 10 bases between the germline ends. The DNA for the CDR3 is TGTGCCAGTAGTATAGAGACAATGGATTCTGGGGCCAACGTCCTGACTTTC. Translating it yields CASSIETMDSGANVLTF.

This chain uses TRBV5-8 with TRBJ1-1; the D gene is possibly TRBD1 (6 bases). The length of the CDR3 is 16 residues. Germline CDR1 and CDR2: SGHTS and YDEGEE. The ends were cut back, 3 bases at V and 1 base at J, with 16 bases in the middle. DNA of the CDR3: TGTGCCAGCAGCTCACCAGGACAGAGTAGGAACACTGAAGCTTTCTTT. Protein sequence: CASSSPGQSRNTEAFF. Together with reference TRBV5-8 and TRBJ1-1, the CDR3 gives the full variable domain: EAGVTQSPTHLIKTRGQQATLRCSPISGHTSVYWYQQALGLGLQFLLWYDEGEERNRGNFPPRFSGRQFPNYSSELNVNALELEDSALYLCASSSPGQSRNTEAFFGQGTRLTVV.

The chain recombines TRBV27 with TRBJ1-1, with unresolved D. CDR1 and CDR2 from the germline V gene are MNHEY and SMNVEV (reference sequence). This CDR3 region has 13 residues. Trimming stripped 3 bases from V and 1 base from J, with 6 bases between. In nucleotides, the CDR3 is TGTGCCAGCAGTTTGCGGGAGAACACTGAAGCTTTCTTT. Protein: CASSLRENTEAFF.

The CDR3 region is CASSSGQGDYGYTF. DNA of the CDR3: TGCGCCAGCAGCTCGGGACAGGGGGACTATGGCTACACCTTC. The chain links TRBV4-3 to TRBJ1-2; 11 nucleotides match TRBD1. The ends lost 5 bases at V and 3 bases at J; junction bases unmatched: 2. CDR1 and CDR2 (germline): LGHNA, YSLEER. This CDR3 is built from 14 residues.

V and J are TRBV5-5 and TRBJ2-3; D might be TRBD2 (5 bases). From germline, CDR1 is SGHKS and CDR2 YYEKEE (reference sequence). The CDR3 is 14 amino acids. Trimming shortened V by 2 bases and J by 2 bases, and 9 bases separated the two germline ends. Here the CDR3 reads CASSFGDPTDTQYF. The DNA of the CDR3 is TGTGCCAGCAGCTTCGGGGATCCCACAGATACGCAGTATTTT.

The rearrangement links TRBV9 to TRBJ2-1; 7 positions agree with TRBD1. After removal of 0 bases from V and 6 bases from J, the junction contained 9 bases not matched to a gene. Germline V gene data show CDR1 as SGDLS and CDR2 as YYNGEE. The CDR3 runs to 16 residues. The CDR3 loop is CASSVGGGQLSNEQFF. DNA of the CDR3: TGTGCCAGCAGCGTAGGAGGGGGACAGCTAAGCAATGAGCAGTTCTTC.

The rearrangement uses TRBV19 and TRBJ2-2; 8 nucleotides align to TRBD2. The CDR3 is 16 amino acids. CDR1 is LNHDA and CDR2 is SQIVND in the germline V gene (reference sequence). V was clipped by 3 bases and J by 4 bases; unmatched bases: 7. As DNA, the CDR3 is TGTGCCAGTAGTATTGGCGGGGGGCACTTCACCGGGGAGCTGTTTTTT. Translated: CASSIGGGHFTGELFF.

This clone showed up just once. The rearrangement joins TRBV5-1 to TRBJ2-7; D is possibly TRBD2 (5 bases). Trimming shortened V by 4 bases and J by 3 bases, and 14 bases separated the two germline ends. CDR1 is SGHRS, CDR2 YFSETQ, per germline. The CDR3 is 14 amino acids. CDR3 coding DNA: TGCGCCAGCAGCGAGGGTCTCCTGTTCTACGAGCAGTACTTC. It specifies CASSEGLLFYEQYF.

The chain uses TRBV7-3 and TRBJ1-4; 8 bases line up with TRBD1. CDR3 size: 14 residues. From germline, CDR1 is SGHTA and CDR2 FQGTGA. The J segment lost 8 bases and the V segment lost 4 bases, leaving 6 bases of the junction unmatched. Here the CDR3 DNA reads TGTGCCAGCAGCTATGGACAGGGTTGGGAAAAACTGTTTTTT. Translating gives CASSYGQGWEKLFF.

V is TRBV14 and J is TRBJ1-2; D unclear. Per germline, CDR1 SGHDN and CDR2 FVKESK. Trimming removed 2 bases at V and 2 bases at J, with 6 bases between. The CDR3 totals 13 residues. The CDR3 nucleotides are TGTGCCAGCAGCCAATCCCTGAACTATGGCTACACCTTC. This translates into CASSQSLNYGYTF.

The CDR3 DNA follows: TGTGCCAGCTCAGGACAGGGGGGCCGCGAAGCTTTCTTT. It translates to CASSGQGGREAFF. The V and J genes are TRBV18 and TRBJ1-1; 10 bases map to TRBD1. Germline V CDR1 and CDR2: KGHSH, LQKENI. Unmatched junction bases numbered 5, after V lost 5 bases and J lost 8 bases. This CDR3 is built from 13 residues.

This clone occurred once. CDR3 DNA sequence: TGTGCCAGCTCACCATTTTCGGGACAGGGTAAATACGAGCAGTACTTC. Translating gives CASSPFSGQGKYEQYF. J is TRBJ2-7 and V is TRBV18, with TRBD1 matching over 9 bases. The CDR3 is 16 amino acids. Germline V gives CDR1 KGHSH, CDR2 LQKENI. V lost 2 bases, J lost 4 bases, and 9 bases stayed unmatched.

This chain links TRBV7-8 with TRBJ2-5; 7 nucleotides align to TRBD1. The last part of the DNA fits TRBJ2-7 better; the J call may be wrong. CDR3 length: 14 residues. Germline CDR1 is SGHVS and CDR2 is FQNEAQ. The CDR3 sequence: CASSRTGTDYEQYF. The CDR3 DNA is TGTGCCAGCAGCCGTACCGGGACAGACTACGAGCAGTACTTC.

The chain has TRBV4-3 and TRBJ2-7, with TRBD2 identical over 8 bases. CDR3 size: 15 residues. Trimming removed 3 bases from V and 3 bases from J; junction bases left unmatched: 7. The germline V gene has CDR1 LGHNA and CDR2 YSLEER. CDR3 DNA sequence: TGCGCCAGCAGCCAGGGAAGAGCGGGGGTCTACGAGCAGTACTTC. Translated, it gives CASSQGRAGVYEQYF.

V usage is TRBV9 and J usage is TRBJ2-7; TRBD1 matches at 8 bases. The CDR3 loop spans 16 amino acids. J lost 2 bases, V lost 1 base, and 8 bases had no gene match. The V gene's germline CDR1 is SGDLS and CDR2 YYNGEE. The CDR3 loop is CASSVRTGLSPYEQYF. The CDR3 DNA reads TGTGCCAGCAGCGTACGGACAGGGCTGAGCCCCTACGAGCAGTACTTC.

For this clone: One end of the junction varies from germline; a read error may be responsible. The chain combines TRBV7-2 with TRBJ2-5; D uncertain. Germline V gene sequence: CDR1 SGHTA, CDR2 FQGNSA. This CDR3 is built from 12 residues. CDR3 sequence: CASTLAESLVNF. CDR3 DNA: TGTGCCAGCACCCTTGCGGAGAGCCTGGTGAACTTC.

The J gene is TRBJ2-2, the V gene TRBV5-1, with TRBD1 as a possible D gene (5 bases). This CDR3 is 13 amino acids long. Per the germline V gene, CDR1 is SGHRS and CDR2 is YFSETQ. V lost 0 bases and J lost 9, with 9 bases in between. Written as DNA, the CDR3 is TGCGCCAGCAGCTTGGACAGGAACCGGGAGCTGTTTTTT. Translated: CASSLDRNRELFF.

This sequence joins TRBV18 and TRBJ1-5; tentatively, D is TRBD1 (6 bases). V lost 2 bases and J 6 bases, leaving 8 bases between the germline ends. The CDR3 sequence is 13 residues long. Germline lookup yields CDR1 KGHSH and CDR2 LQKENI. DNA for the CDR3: TGTGCCAGCTCACCAACAGGGACTCAGCCCCAGCATTTT. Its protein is CASSPTGTQPQHF.

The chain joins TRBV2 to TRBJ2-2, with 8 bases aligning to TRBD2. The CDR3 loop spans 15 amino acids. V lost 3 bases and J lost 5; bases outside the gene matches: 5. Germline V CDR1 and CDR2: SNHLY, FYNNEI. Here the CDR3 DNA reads TGTGCCAGCAGTGAGTTAGCGGGATGGACCGGGGAGCTGTTTTTT. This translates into CASSELAGWTGELFF. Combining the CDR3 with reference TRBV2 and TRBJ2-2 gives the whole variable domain EPEVTQTPSHQVTQMGQEVILRCVPISNHLYFYWYRQILGQKVEFLVSFYNNEISEKSEIFDDQFSVERPDGSNFTLKIRSTKLEDSAMYFCASSELAGWTGELFFGEGSRLTVL.

The CDR3 DNA reads as TGTGCCAGCAGATCGGGACTAGCGGGAGGTTATAGGCAGTTCTTC. It translates to CASRSGLAGGYRQFF. V usage is TRBV28 and J usage is TRBJ2-1; 15 bases are shared with TRBD2. Germline CDR1 is MDHEN and CDR2 is SYDVKM. CDR3 length equals 15 residues. V lost 6 bases, J lost 12 bases, and 9 bases stayed unmatched.

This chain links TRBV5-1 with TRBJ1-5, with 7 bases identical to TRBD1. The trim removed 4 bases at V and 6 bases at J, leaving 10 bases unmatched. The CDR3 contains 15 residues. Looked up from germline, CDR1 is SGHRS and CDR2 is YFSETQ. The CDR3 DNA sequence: TGCGCCAGCAGCCTTTCCACAGGGGCCGGTCAGCCCCAGCATTTT. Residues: CASSLSTGAGQPQHF.

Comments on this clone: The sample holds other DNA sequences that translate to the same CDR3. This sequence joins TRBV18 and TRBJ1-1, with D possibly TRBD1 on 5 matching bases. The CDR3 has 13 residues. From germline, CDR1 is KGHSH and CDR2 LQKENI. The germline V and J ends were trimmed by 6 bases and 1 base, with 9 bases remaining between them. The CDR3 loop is CASSGGENTEAFF. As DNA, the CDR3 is TGTGCCAGCTCCGGGGGGGAGAACACTGAAGCTTTCTTT. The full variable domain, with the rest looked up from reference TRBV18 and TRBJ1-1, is NAGVMQNPRHLVRRRGQEARLRCSPMKGHSHVYWYRQLPEEGLKFMVYLQKENIIDESGMPKERFSAEFPKEGPSILRIQQVVRGDSAAYFCASSGGENTEAFFGQGTRLTVV.

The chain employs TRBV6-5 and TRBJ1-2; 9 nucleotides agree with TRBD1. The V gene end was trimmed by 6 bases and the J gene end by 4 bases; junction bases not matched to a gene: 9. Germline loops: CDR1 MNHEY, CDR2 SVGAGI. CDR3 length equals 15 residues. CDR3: CASREQGANRYGYTF. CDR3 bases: TGTGCCAGCAGAGAACAGGGGGCCAACCGCTATGGCTACACCTTC.

CDR3 region: CASRWRVHEQYF. The CDR3 DNA is TGTGCCAGCAGGTGGAGAGTCCACGAGCAGTACTTC. The genes are TRBV11-2 and TRBJ2-7, with unresolved D. The CDR3 contains 12 residues. Germline V gene data show CDR1 as SGHAT and CDR2 as FQNNGV. V was shortened by 6 bases and J by 5 bases, with 11 bases between the two germline ends.

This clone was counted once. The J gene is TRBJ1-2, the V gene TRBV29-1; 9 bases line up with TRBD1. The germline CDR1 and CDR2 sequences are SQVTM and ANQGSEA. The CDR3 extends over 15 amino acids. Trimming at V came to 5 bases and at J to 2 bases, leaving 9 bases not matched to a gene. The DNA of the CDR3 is TGCAGCGTTCAACCCCGGACAGGGGTAAACTATGGCTACACCTTC. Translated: CSVQPRTGVNYGYTF.

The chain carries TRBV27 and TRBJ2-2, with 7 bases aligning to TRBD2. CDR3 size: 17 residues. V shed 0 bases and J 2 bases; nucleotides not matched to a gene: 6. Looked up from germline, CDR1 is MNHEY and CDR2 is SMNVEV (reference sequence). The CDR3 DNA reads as TGTGCCAGCAGTTTATCGACGCTAGCGGCCAACACCGGGGAGCTGTTTTTT. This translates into CASSLSTLAANTGELFF.

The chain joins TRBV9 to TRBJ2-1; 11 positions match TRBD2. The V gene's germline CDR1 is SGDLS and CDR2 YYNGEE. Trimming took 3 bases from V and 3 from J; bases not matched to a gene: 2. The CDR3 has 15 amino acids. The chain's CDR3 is CASSDGTSGYNEQFF. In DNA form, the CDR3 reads TGTGCCAGCAGCGACGGGACTAGCGGCTACAATGAGCAGTTCTTC.

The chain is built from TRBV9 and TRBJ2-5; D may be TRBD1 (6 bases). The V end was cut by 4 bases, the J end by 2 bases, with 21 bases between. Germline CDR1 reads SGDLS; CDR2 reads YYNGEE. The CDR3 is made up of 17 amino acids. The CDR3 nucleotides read TGTGCCAGCAGCCAGGGAAACCTGGACAGAGCTCAAGAGACCCAGTACTTC. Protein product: CASSQGNLDRAQETQYF.